Detailed here is one TCR beta chain. The record originates from a study of ipilimumab plus nivolumab after autologous stem cell transplantation. As for the study in general: Patients received a median of 5 ipilimumab and roughly 8 nivolumab doses.

Sequencing was performed with immunoSEQ multiplex PCR; in TCRdb, only in-frame clones are kept and a portion is missing. The sample lists fewer than 25,000 clones; over 65% were seen once. Germline V gene data show CDR1 as SGHTA and CDR2 as FQGTGA. The CDR3 runs 14 residues. This material consisted of PBMCs, taken in a trial of ipilimumab plus nivolumab as post-transplant consolidation. The sequence derives from a male donor with diffuse large B-cell lymphoma. The chain has TRBV7-3 and TRBJ2-5; the D call may be TRBD1 or TRBD2 (6 bases each). The end of the DNA aligns better with TRBJ2-7, so the J call may be wrong. The CDR3 DNA sequence: TGTGCCAGCAGCTTAGATTGGGGGGACAACGAGCAGTACTTC. Its translation is CASSLDWGDNEQYF.